These 28 T cell receptor beta chains were sequenced from one sample in a study of cytomegalovirus exposure and HLA in healthy donors. It was with 60 Vbeta and 13 Jbeta primers that the PCR ran. The data were produced by immunoSEQ multiplex PCR, yet TCRdb's version contains in-frame clones alone and is incomplete. The sample has some 100,000 clones; 75% are singletons. The sample consisted of PBMCs. These receptors were collected from a male donor in good health and CMV-seropositive.

This chain connects TRBV19 to TRBJ2-7, with 11 positions matching TRBD2. Trimming cost V 3 bases and J 1 base; bases outside gene matches: 2. This CDR3 contains 15 residues. Germline V gives CDR1 LNHDA, CDR2 SQIVND (reference sequence). CDR3 nucleotides: TGTGCCAGTAGTATTCTAGCGGGGGGATCCTACGAGCAGTACTTC. This gives the protein CASSILAGGSYEQYF. Full variable domain (missing parts from reference TRBV19 and TRBJ2-7): DGGITQSPKYLFRKEGQNVTLSCEQNLNHDAMYWYRQDPGQGLRLIYYSQIVNDFQKGDIAEGYSVSREKKESFPLTVTSAQKNPTAFYLCASSILAGGSYEQYFGPGTRLTVT.

This clone was found once. The J gene is TRBJ2-2, the V gene TRBV20-1, with D perhaps matching TRBD1 (5 bases). The CDR3 is made up of 11 amino acids. The germline V gene has CDR1 DFQATT and CDR2 SNEGSKA (reference sequence). Trimming took 4 bases from V and 5 from J, leaving 5 bases between them. In nucleotides, the CDR3 is TGCAGTGCTACAGGGACCGGGGAGCTGTTTTTT. Translated: CSATGTGELFF.

In the case of this clone: The sample has other DNA sequences that encode this CDR3 too. The chain combines TRBV6-1 with TRBJ1-6; D not certain. Germline CDR1 reads MNHNS; CDR2 reads SASEGT. Trimming took 3 bases from V and 0 from J, leaving 6 bases between them. This CDR3 region has 15 residues. DNA of the CDR3: TGTGCCAGCAGTGAGGCTAGCTCCTATAATTCACCCCTCCACTTT. This encodes CASSEASSYNSPLHF.

In its sample, this clone was seen once. The rearrangement uses TRBV11-3 and TRBJ2-5; no reliable D call. The tail of the sequence fits TRBJ2-7 better, so the J call may be wrong. CDR1 and CDR2 from the germline V gene are SGHNT and YENEEA. The CDR3 spans 13 residues. In DNA form, the CDR3 reads TGTGCCAGCAGCTTTTACCGCTCCTACGAGCAGTACTTC. Protein product: CASSFYRSYEQYF.

This clone was counted between two and nine times. This chain's CDR3 is CSGETGGTEAFF. The DNA of the CDR3 is TGCAGCGGTGAGACAGGGGGCACTGAAGCTTTCTTT. The J gene is TRBJ1-1, the V gene TRBV29-1, with 9 bases lining up with TRBD1. V dropped 7 bases and J dropped 4; count of bases not matched to a gene: 4. CDR1 is SQVTM, CDR2 ANQGSEA, per germline. The CDR3 loop spans 12 amino acids.

This clone has only a few counts. The CDR3 is CASGLTVNEKLFF. The CDR3 nucleotides are TGTGCCAGCGGCTTGACTGTTAATGAAAAACTGTTTTTT. V is TRBV19 and J is TRBJ1-4; D is ambiguous. Germline assignment: CDR1 LNHDA and CDR2 SQIVND (reference sequence). This CDR3 region has 13 residues. The V gene lost 9 bases and the J gene lost 4 bases, with 12 bases spanning the gap.

CDR3 nucleotide sequence: TGTGCCAGCAGCCCCCGACTAGCGGAGTCCTACAATGAGCAGTTCTTC. It specifies CASSPRLAESYNEQFF. The rearrangement uses TRBV9 and TRBJ2-1; 9 bases map to TRBD2. Trimming removed 4 bases from V and 1 base from J; junction bases left unmatched: 6. The germline CDR1 and CDR2 sequences are SGDLS and YYNGEE. The CDR3 length is 16 residues.

The CDR3 nucleotides are TGCGCCAGCAGCCAAGCGGGGGATAGCGCCTACGAGCAGTACTTC. This codes for CASSQAGDSAYEQYF. The gene calls are TRBV4-1 and TRBJ2-7; maybe TRBD2 (6 bases). Germline V lookup: CDR1 MGHRA, CDR2 YSYEKL. V lost 1 base to trimming and J lost 2 bases, with 12 bases between them. The CDR3 has 15 amino acids.

This clone has more than one count but fewer than ten. The chain couples TRBV6-5 to TRBJ2-7; 7 positions agree with TRBD1. This CDR3 contains 13 residues. The germline CDR1 and CDR2 sequences are MNHEY and SVGAGI. Germline trimming cut 0 bases from V and 7 bases from J; bases unmatched to any gene: 3. Here the CDR3 reads CASSYSRDSEQYF. The CDR3 DNA is TGTGCCAGCAGTTACTCGAGGGACAGTGAGCAGTACTTC.

The chain carries TRBV28 and TRBJ1-1; D is unclear. This CDR3 is 15 amino acids long. The V gene's germline CDR1 is MDHEN and CDR2 SYDVKM. The V end was cut by 3 bases, the J end by 4 bases, with 15 bases between. DNA for the CDR3: TGTGCCAGCAGTTTTTTGGGCACGGGGAGCACTGAAGCTTTCTTT. Encoded protein: CASSFLGTGSTEAFF.

For the CDR3, the DNA is TGCGCCAGCAGCTCCGGACAGGGGGAGGCTGAAGCTTTCTTT. Protein: CASSSGQGEAEAFF. The chain recombines TRBV5-1 with TRBJ1-1, with 10 bases identical to TRBD1. Per germline, CDR1 SGHRS and CDR2 YFSETQ. This CDR3 region has 14 residues. The V and J ends lost 3 bases and 6 bases, in that order; junction bases with no gene match: 5.

Here the CDR3 DNA reads TGTGCCAGCAGCCCTACCAGCAGGGACTATGGCTACACCTTC. Translation gives CASSPTSRDYGYTF. The gene calls are TRBV11-2 and TRBJ1-2, with D perhaps TRBD1 (5 bases). CDR1 is SGHAT and CDR2 is FQNNGV in the germline V gene. The CDR3 contains 14 residues. V was clipped by 5 bases and J by 3 bases, with 13 bases between them. The variable domain in full, with the rest retrieved from reference TRBV11-2 and TRBJ1-2, is EAGVAQSPRYKIIEKRQSVAFWCNPISGHATLYWYQQILGQGPKLLIQFQNNGVVDDSQLPKDRFSAERLKGVDSTLKIQPAKLEDSAVYLCASSPTSRDYGYTFGSGTRLTVV.

The chain joins TRBV27 to TRBJ2-3; D is perhaps TRBD2 (5 bases). The CDR3 is 14 amino acids. V lost 6 bases and J lost 10, with 20 bases in between. Germline assignment: CDR1 MNHEY and CDR2 SMNVEV (reference sequence). CDR3 loop: CASRRTPTPEAQYF. The CDR3 bases are TGTGCCAGCAGGAGGACCCCTACGCCGGAGGCGCAGTATTTT.

The chain combines TRBV9 with TRBJ2-3, with D possibly matching TRBD2 (6 bases). V was clipped by 2 bases and J by 0 bases, with 7 bases between them. The length of the CDR3 is 14 residues. The germline V gene encodes CDR1 SGDLS and CDR2 YYNGEE. CDR3 amino acids: CASSVGTSTDTQYF. The CDR3 nucleotides read TGTGCCAGCAGCGTGGGGACTAGCACAGATACGCAGTATTTT.

The genes are TRBV7-3 and TRBJ2-3; tentative D call: TRBD1 (5 bases). The CDR3 runs to 16 residues. The V and J ends lost 9 bases and 1 base respectively, with 20 bases between them. From germline, CDR1 is SGHTA and CDR2 FQGTGA. The CDR3 is CASHKTGQGRTDTQYF. For the CDR3, the DNA is TGTGCCAGTCATAAAACCGGGCAGGGTCGCACAGATACGCAGTATTTT.

This chain uses TRBV6-4 with TRBJ2-7, with 7 bases matching TRBD1. The ends lost 0 bases at V and 0 bases at J; junction bases unmatched: 5. Per the germline V gene, CDR1 is MRHNA and CDR2 is SNTAGT. The CDR3 runs 16 residues. CDR3: CASSDSGQINSYEQYF. The CDR3 region has the DNA TGTGCCAGCAGTGACTCGGGACAGATAAACTCCTACGAGCAGTACTTC.

The V and J genes are TRBV6-1 and TRBJ1-2; the match to TRBD1 covers 8 bases. The CDR3 runs 15 residues. Germline loops: CDR1 MNHNS, CDR2 SASEGT. Trimming removed 4 bases from V and 5 bases from J; junction bases left unmatched: 9. The CDR3 here is CASSVVGQGGYGYTF. In DNA, the CDR3 is TGTGCCAGCAGTGTCGTCGGACAGGGTGGGTATGGCTACACCTTC.

The V and J genes are TRBV4-1 and TRBJ1-3; 7 nucleotides align to TRBD1. This CDR3 is 16 amino acids long. V dropped 1 base and J dropped 1; count of bases not matched to a gene: 4. The germline V gene has CDR1 MGHRA and CDR2 YSYEKL. CDR3 nucleotide sequence: TGCGCCAGCAGCCAAGCGGGGACAGCTTCTGGAAACACCATATATTTT. As protein: CASSQAGTASGNTIYF.

The CDR3 here is CAISEGRGNTEAFF. CDR3 bases: TGTGCCATCAGTGAGGGCAGGGGGAACACTGAAGCTTTCTTT. V is TRBV10-3 and J is TRBJ1-1, with D tentatively TRBD1 (6 bases). This CDR3 has 14 residues. Deletions cut 2 bases from V and 1 base from J, with 8 bases between. Germline loops: CDR1 ENHRY, CDR2 SYGVKD.

This chain links TRBV21-1 with TRBJ1-4. TRBV21-1 is noted as a pseudogene. CDR3 length: 17 residues. The CDR3 sequence is CASNHRGRREYNEKLFF. Here the CDR3 DNA reads TGTGCCAGCAACCACAGAGGGAGGAGGGAATATAATGAAAAACTGTTTTTT.

This chain links TRBV19 with TRBJ2-1, with D uncertain. Germline lookup yields CDR1 LNHDA and CDR2 SQIVND (reference sequence). This CDR3 comprises 14 residues. The V and J ends lost 5 bases and 8 bases respectively, with 16 bases between them. The CDR3 loop is CASSVQHNSDEQFF. The CDR3 DNA is TGTGCCAGTAGTGTACAGCATAATTCGGATGAGCAGTTCTTC.

This chain connects TRBV4-1 to TRBJ2-1, with D perhaps TRBD2 (6 bases). In germline, CDR1 is MGHRA, CDR2 YSYEKL. V lost 4 bases to trimming and J lost 4 bases, with 11 bases between them. This CDR3 contains 14 residues. The CDR3 bases are TGCGCCAGCAGCCCCCGGGACTTATACAATGAGCAGTTCTTC. Its protein is CASSPRDLYNEQFF.

The CDR3: CAWIWNRNTGELFF. In DNA form, the CDR3 reads TGTGCCTGGATCTGGAACAGGAACACCGGGGAGCTGTTTTTT. The chain joins TRBV30 to TRBJ2-2; D gene unclear. The CDR3 totals 14 residues. The V and J ends lost 4 bases and 1 base respectively, with 10 bases between them. Germline lookup yields CDR1 GTSNPN and CDR2 SVGIG (reference sequence).

The V gene is TRBV27, the J gene TRBJ2-1; D is ambiguous. Germline CDR1 MNHEY, CDR2 SMNVEV (reference sequence). The CDR3 is 14 residues long. Trimming took off 2 bases at V and 2 bases at J, with 7 bases between the two ends. CDR3 amino acids: CASSLAVAYNEQFF. CDR3 coding DNA: TGTGCCAGCAGTTTAGCGGTTGCCTACAATGAGCAGTTCTTC.

This clone was seen only a few times. One end of the junction varies from germline; a read error may be responsible. The chain couples TRBV7-9 to TRBJ1-4; TRBD1 matches 7 bases. The germline gives CDR1 SEHNR, CDR2 FQNEAQ (reference sequence). There are 12 residues in the CDR3. The CDR3 DNA reads TGTTCCAGCAGCTTAGGCACAGGGGTACTGTTTTTT. It translates to CSSSLGTGVLFF.

The chain joins TRBV28 to TRBJ2-2, with 7 bases lining up with TRBD2. This CDR3 region has 15 residues. From germline, CDR1 is MDHEN and CDR2 SYDVKM. V trimming: 7 bases; J trimming: 3 bases; junction bases outside the gene matches: 8. In DNA, the CDR3 is TGTGCCAGCACCAGACGGGGGGTCCACACCGGGGAGCTGTTTTTT. Translating it yields CASTRRGVHTGELFF. The whole variable domain, filled in from reference TRBV28 and TRBJ2-2, reads DVKVTQSSRYLVKRTGEKVFLECVQDMDHENMFWYRQDPGLGLRLIYFSYDVKMKEKGDIPEGYSVSREKKERFSLILESASTNQTSMYLCASTRRGVHTGELFFGEGSRLTVL.

V usage is TRBV5-1 and J usage is TRBJ2-5; 12 bases map to TRBD2. The CDR3 loop spans 15 amino acids. CDR1 and CDR2 from the germline V gene are SGHRS and YFSETQ. J was trimmed by 4 bases and V by 4 bases; bases with no gene match: 5. CDR3 region: CASSRGLAGTETQYF. The CDR3 DNA follows: TGCGCCAGCAGCCGTGGACTAGCGGGGACAGAGACCCAGTACTTC. The variable domain in full, with the rest retrieved from reference TRBV5-1 and TRBJ2-5, is KAGVTQTPRYLIKTRGQQVTLSCSPISGHRSVSWYQQTPGQGLQFLFEYFSETQRNKGNFPGRFSGRQFSNSRSEMNVSTLELGDSALYLCASSRGLAGTETQYFGPGTRLLVL.

J is TRBJ2-1 and V is TRBV7-9; 7 positions match TRBD1. CDR1 SEHNR and CDR2 FQNEAQ come from the germline V gene (reference sequence). J was trimmed by 7 bases and V by 0 bases; bases with no gene match: 3. The CDR3 spans 14 residues. CDR3 amino acids: CASSLAGGGNEQFF. CDR3 sequence (DNA): TGTGCCAGCAGCTTAGCAGGGGGCGGGAATGAGCAGTTCTTC.